Sequencing of this T cell receptor beta chain was carried out in a study of OX40 agonist ivuxolimab in advanced cancers. Study-level results: Within 6 weeks, CD4+ and CD8+ blood T cells expanded clonally at 0.1 to 3.0 mg/kg.

Produced via immunoSEQ multiplex PCR; TCRdb's table is partial and in-frame only. Among some 73,000 clones listed, approximately 90% were seen once. Trimming took off 0 bases at V and 3 bases at J, with 10 bases between the two ends. This CDR3 spans 15 amino acids. Germline V gene sequence: CDR1 MNHEY, CDR2 SVGAGI. With regard to this clone: What it binds is not known.

Sequenced material: CD4+ or CD8+ T cells sorted from blood, taken in a trial of the OX40 agonist ivuxolimab. The rearrangement uses TRBV6-5 and TRBJ2-3; D gene unclear. This receptor was identified in an adult with an advanced solid tumor such as melanoma, head and neck, liver or kidney cancer. CDR3 residues: CASSYSRLLTDTQYF. The CDR3 DNA reads TGTGCCAGCAGTTACTCGAGGCTTTTGACAGATACGCAGTATTTT.